This TCR beta chain was retrieved from a study of PD-L1 blockade in urothelial cancer (dated by TCRdb to 2015 to 2018). Study-level background: Every patient began therapy around 2014 and was given atezolizumab 1,200 mg intravenously every 3 weeks. Twenty-five of 29 patients were males with bladder-origin urothelial cancer, and about 60% of the 29 reported a prior smoking history. Patients had an ECOG performance status of 0 or 1 and had received between 0 and 3 prior chemotherapy regimens. Blood samples were analyzed at 3 weeks after treatment start (second dose) and at 6 weeks after treatment start. Blood samples yielded a median of roughly 140,000 T cells and some 80,000 unique TCRs, with median clonality about 0.08. The study was an exploratory multi-omic analysis of somatic, immune and clinical correlates of response to PD-L1 blockade with atezolizumab in urothelial cancer. Pretreatment tumor samples, along with matched peripheral blood collected serially before and after atezolizumab treatment, underwent TCR sequencing. Progression-free survival longer than 6 months counted as durable clinical benefit, and TCR features were additionally tested against both progression-free and overall survival. Whole exome sequencing and RNA sequencing of pretreatment tumors were performed alongside TCR sequencing in the same patients. Durable clinical benefit was achieved by nine patients and was not achieved by 20 patients. Some 30 patients had pretreatment blood TCR-seq, some 24 had at least one posttreatment blood collection, and some 24 had tumor TCR-seq. Results and caveats for the whole study, not just this receptor: Improved progression-free and overall survival was found to be associated with pretreatment peripheral blood TCR clonality below the median. Greater expansion of tumor-associated TCR clones in peripheral blood 3 weeks after the start of treatment was observed in patients with durable benefit (n of about 21, p = 0.022). Because the sample size was small (n of about 30) and many exploratory analyses were performed, the results are intended to be hypothesis-generating.

Comment on this clone: Its binding antigen is unknown. One base away there is no much larger clone; base qualities are not given.

To estimate absolute template abundance from read counts, synthetic TCR analog templates were spiked into each PCR. The immunoSEQ assay used bias-controlled V and J gene primers to amplify TCRbeta CDR3 regions from genomic DNA. Sequencing of rearranged TCRbeta segments was done at approximately 20X coverage. The published analysis was carried out like this. Sequencing errors were corrected by clustering and CDR3s were annotated against IMGT to assign V, D and J genes. Downstream analyses used only productive TCRbeta rearrangements, leaving out any out-of-frame or stop-codon sequences. To compute clonality, Shannon entropy was normalized by the log of the number of unique productive sequences and then subtracted from one. Clones differing between time points or between blood and tumor were identified by Fisher's exact test with Benjamini-Hochberg correction at adjusted p below 0.01. As stored in TCRdb, this immuneACCESS dataset retains in-frame rearrangements with V and J assigned. A fraction of the clones does not appear; measured against another copy, unresolved V genes explain less than half of the discrepancy, and the remainder lacks a known reason. V, J and clone size are taken as reported in that table, and D and trimming were inferred from the DNA itself. Counted in this sample were 120,000 or so clones; roughly 88% of them appeared once. 2.4% of the sample goes to the ten largest clones.

This specimen's time point label, per the study, means: peripheral blood 6 weeks after treatment start. A cohort of 25 to 35 patients with locally advanced or metastatic urothelial carcinoma, treated at Memorial Sloan Kettering on a trial protocol, was included. Peripheral blood mononuclear cells were collected pretreatment and during treatment, with between 1 and 8 total time points obtained per patient. The Qiagen DNeasy Blood extraction kit was used to purify genomic DNA from total PBMCs and tumor samples. PBMCs were collected pretreatment and during treatment, and were isolated and stored as previously described. The specimen was PBMCs, collected around atezolizumab (anti-PD-L1) treatment. This sequence was found in a man aged 50 or older with urothelial cancer.

DNA sequence: TGTGCCAGTAGTATAGACAGACGTCGGACAGGAGGTTCTCAGCCCCAGCATTTT. It is translated as CASSIDRRRTGGSQPQHF. The rearranged chain carries TRBV19 and TRBJ1-5; 7 of the junction bases match TRBD1. In the germline V gene (reference sequence), CDR1 corresponds to LNHDA and CDR2 to SQIVND. Germline trimming: 0 bases from V, 6 bases from J; junction bases outside gene matches: 14. The CDR3 has 18 amino acids, counting the end cysteine and phenylalanine. The kept DNA is CDR3 alone, 54 bases in frame from the first base. Full variable domain (CDR3 extended with the reference TRBV19 and TRBJ1-5 proteins): DGGITQSPKYLFRKEGQNVTLSCEQNLNHDAMYWYRQDPGQGLRLIYYSQIVNDFQKGDIAEGYSVSREKKESFPLTVTSAQKNPTAFYLCASSIDRRRTGGSQPQHFGDGTRLSIL.